This T cell receptor (beta chain) was retrieved from a study of OX40 agonist ivuxolimab in advanced cancers. Overall study context: Antecedent anti-PD-1, anti-PD-L1 or anti-CTLA-4 therapy was permissible, with roughly 36% having received some.

The CDR3 has 15 residues. V lost 6 bases and J 0 bases, leaving 15 bases between the germline ends. In germline, CDR1 is MNHEY, CDR2 SMNVEV (reference sequence). Assay: immunoSEQ multiplex PCR; the TCRdb copy retains only in-frame clones and omits some. The sample has 77,000 or so clones; about 85% are singletons. Study results and limitations: No determination was made of the antigen specificity of the expanded peripheral T cells. Relative to CD4+, CD8+ T cells held more expanded clones on average.

For this clone: Its target is not known.

The chain recombines TRBV27 with TRBJ2-7; D may match TRBD1 or TRBD2 (6 bases each). The TCR sequence derives from an adult with an advanced solid tumor such as melanoma, head and neck, liver or kidney cancer. The sample in question was CD4+ or CD8+ T cells sorted from blood, obtained in a trial of the OX40 agonist ivuxolimab. CDR3 sequence reads: CASRVRGASSYEQYF. The CDR3 DNA sequence: TGTGCCAGCAGGGTTAGGGGGGCTAGCTCCTACGAGCAGTACTTC.